This T cell receptor beta chain was identified in a study of Graves' ophthalmopathy and Graves' hyperthyroidism. Whole-study results and caveats: As the model predicted ophthalmopathy progression, it achieved a sensitivity of just over 70% and a specificity of around 72%.

A volume of 10 ml of fresh peripheral blood supplied the PBMCs. This clonotype was seen repeatedly, ten times or more. What it binds is not known. V gave up 2 bases and J gave up 0 bases; unmatched junction bases: 3. The CDR3 spans 15 residues. RNA transcripts provided the template for amplifying TCR beta CDR3 regions. The library came from an HTBI-primed first-round RT-PCR and a second-round multiplex PCR. A single record per CDR3 protein comes from TCRdb applying MiXCR to the multiplex PCR reads. The table records about 500,000 distinct CDR3 sequences, approximately 15% of them present only once. The chain couples TRBV12-3 or TRBV12-4 to TRBJ1-2; 7 bases are a match to TRBD1. The sequence derives from a woman aged 25 to 45 with Graves' ophthalmopathy. Sequenced sample: blood. As DNA, the CDR3 is TGTGCCAGCAGTTTAAAGGGACAGTCTAACTATGGCTACACCTTC. Its protein is CASSLKGQSNYGYTF.